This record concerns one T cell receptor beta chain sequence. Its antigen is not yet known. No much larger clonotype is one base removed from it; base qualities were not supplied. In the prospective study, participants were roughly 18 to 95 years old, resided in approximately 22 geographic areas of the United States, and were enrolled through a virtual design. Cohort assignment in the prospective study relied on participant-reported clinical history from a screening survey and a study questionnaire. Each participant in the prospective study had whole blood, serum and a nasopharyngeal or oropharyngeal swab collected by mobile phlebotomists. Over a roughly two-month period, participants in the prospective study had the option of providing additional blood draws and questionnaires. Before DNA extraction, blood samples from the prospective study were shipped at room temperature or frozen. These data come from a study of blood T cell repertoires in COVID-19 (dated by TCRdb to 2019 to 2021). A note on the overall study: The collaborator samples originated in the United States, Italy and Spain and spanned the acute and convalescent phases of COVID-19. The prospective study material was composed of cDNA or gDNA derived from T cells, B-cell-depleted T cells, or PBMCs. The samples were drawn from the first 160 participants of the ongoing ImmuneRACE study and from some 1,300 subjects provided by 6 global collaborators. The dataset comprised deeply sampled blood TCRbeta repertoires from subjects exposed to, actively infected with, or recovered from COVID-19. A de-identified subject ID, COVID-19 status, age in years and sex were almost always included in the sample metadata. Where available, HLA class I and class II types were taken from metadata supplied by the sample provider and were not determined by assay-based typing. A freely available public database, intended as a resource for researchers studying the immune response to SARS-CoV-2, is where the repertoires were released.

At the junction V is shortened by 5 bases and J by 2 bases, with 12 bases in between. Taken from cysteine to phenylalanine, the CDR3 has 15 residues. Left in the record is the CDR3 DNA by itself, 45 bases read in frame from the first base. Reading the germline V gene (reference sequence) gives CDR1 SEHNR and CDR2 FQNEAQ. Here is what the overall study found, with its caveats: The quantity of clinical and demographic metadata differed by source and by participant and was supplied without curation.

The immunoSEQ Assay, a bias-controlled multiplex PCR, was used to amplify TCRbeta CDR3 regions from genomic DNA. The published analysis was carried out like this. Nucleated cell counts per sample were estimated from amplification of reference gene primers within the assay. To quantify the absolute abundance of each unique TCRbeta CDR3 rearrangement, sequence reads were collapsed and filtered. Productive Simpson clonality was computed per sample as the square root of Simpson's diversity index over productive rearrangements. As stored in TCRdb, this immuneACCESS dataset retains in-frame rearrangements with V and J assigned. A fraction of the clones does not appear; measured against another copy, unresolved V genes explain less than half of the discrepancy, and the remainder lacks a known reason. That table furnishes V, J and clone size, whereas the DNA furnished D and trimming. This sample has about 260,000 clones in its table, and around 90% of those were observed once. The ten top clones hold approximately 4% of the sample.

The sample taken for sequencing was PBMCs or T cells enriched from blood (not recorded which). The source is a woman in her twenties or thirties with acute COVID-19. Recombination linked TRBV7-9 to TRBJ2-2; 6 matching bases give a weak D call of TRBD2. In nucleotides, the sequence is TGTGCCAGCAGCATGGGTAGCGGAAACACCGGGGAGCTGTTTTTT. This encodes CASSMGSGNTGELFF. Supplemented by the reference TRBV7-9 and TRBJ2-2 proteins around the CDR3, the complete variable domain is DTGVSQNPRHKITKRGQNVTFRCDPISEHNRLYWYRQTLGQGPEFLTYFQNEAQLEKSRLLSDRFSAERPKGSFSTLEIQRTEQGDSAMYLCASSMGSGNTGELFFGEGSRLTVL.